One sample yielded the 3 T cell receptor beta chains listed below, sequenced in a study of blood T cell repertoires in COVID-19. Sequencing used immunoSEQ multiplex PCR; TCRdb keeps in-frame clones, though not all of them. The sample consists of 190,000 or so clones, roughly four fifths of them appearing once. The sequencing sample was made of peripheral blood. These receptors all stem from a man aged 50 to 59 who had recovered from COVID-19.

This clone was seen a handful of times. The rearrangement joins TRBV19 to TRBJ1-4, with D possibly matching TRBD1 (6 bases). CDR1 LNHDA and CDR2 SQIVND come from the germline V gene (reference sequence). There are 15 residues in the CDR3. Trimming shortened V by 5 bases and J by 8 bases, and 18 bases separated the two germline ends. CDR3 in DNA: TGTGCCAGTAGTGTACCACAGGGACAAGGGGAAAAACTGTTTTTT. Translation gives CASSVPQGQGEKLFF. Filled out from reference TRBV19 and TRBJ1-4, the complete variable domain reads DGGITQSPKYLFRKEGQNVTLSCEQNLNHDAMYWYRQDPGQGLRLIYYSQIVNDFQKGDIAEGYSVSREKKESFPLTVTSAQKNPTAFYLCASSVPQGQGEKLFFGSGTQLSVL.

This clone has more than one count but fewer than ten. The chain employs TRBV18 and TRBJ1-3; D gene unclear. This CDR3 spans 15 amino acids. Trimming left V 2 bases short and J 1 base short, with 9 bases between. Germline lookup yields CDR1 KGHSH and CDR2 LQKENI. The CDR3 nucleotides read TGTGCCAGCTCACCAGCAGGAGGATCTGGAAACACCATATATTTT. This sequence encodes CASSPAGGSGNTIYF.

This clone has only a few counts. The chain combines TRBV2 with TRBJ1-4; the match to TRBD1 covers 7 bases. This CDR3 has 13 amino acids. J was trimmed by 8 bases and V by 6 bases; bases with no gene match: 6. The germline V gene encodes CDR1 SNHLY and CDR2 FYNNEI. CDR3 residues: CASRTGRGEKLFF. DNA of the CDR3: TGTGCCAGCAGGACAGGGCGGGGAGAAAAACTGTTTTTT.